This TCR beta chain emerged from a study of blood T cell repertoires in COVID-19. Study as a whole: Whether acute or convalescent, the COVID-19 samples came from the United States, Italy and Spain.

To note about this clone: At one of its ends the junction is not consistent with the germline gene, which may arise from a read error.

Looked up from germline, CDR1 is MNHNS and CDR2 is SASEGT. This CDR3 has 14 amino acids. The protocol was immunoSEQ multiplex PCR, while the TCRdb copy is restricted to in-frame clones and leaves out a portion. The sample records about 170,000 clones, approximately 80% being singletons. The chain carries TRBV6-1 and TRBJ2-7; tentatively, D is TRBD1 or TRBD2 (5 bases each). The origin of this receptor is a man in his forties or fifties who had recovered from COVID-19. Sequencing used PBMCs or T cells enriched from blood (not recorded which). Here the CDR3 DNA reads TGTGCCAGCAGGGAAGGGGAACTAGCCTACGAGCAGTACTTC. Protein: CASREGELAYEQYF.